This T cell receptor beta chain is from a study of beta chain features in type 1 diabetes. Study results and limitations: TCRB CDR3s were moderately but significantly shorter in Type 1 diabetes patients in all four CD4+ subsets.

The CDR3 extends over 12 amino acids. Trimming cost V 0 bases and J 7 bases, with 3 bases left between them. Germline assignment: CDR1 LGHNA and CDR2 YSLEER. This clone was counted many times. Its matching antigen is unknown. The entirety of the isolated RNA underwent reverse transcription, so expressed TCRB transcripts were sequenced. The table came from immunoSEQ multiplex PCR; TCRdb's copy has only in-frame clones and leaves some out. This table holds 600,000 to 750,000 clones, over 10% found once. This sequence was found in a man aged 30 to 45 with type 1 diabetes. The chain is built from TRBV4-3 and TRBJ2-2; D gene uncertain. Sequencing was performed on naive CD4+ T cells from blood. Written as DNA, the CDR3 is TGCGCCAGCAGCCAAGATATCGGGGAGCTGTTTTTT. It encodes CASSQDIGELFF.